This TCR beta chain was captured in a study of cytomegalovirus exposure and HLA in healthy donors listed by TCRdb under 2017. Notes on the research overall: An earlier analysis of some 500 of the donors reported roughly 300 Gb of sequence data and roughly 100 million unique TCR beta sequences from around 200 million T cells. An early release covering 500 to 750 HLA-typed donors comprised about 320 gigabases of sequencing data and 65 million to 100 million unique TCR sequences. Of the 398 genotyped donors, around 81% fell in the genetic ancestry cluster associated with self-reported Caucasian donors. The aim of the study was to test whether cataloging public T cell receptors could identify signatures of past pathogen exposure. The study profiled the T cell repertoires of fewer than 850 subjects by immunosequencing and related them to cytomegalovirus serostatus. Besides the first cohort of approximately 710 subjects, a separate validation cohort made up of roughly 120 different subjects was used. To predict cytomegalovirus infection status, the study brought together high-throughput TCR immunosequencing, statistical association of individual TCRs with disease status, and machine learning. In a later analysis, previously published TCR beta repertoires from 666 donors were re-analyzed and high-resolution HLA genotyping was added so that TCR occurrence patterns could be studied. The later analysis used no new phenotypic data to find candidate immune exposures, relying instead on TCR beta sequences and their occurrence across donors. An earlier analysis of several hundred of the donors applied high-throughput TCR beta sequencing to assess whether each TCR beta V gene segment acted as functional or pseudogenic. Alongside the repertoire data, information on donor age, sex, ethnicity and CMV serostatus was compiled. Genome-wide SNP genotypes for about 65% of the 666 donors were used in a later genetic analysis, which treated that subset as a discovery cohort. Every repertoire in the discovery cohort had been generated on one and the same sequencing platform. HLA typing covered class I and class II loci at four-digit resolution. Typing coverage differed by locus: A, B, C, DRB1 and DQB1 were typed in roughly 620-630 donors, DQA1 in around 500, DPA1 in 606, and DPB1 in just under 490. Several DR-DQ haplotypes were handled as single units for association and clustering because linkage in the cohort was strong. Among some 400 genotyped donors of the cohort, an average of approximately 240,000 unique TCR beta nucleotide sequences were sequenced per donor, about a sixth of them non-productive. Overall study results and their limits: CMV serostatus was the only immune exposure information available for the cohort. According to a later analysis, most CMV-associated TCR beta chains appeared to be HLA-restricted, and the HLA associations seemed to be driven largely by CMV exposure. Approximately 16 rarely observed V segments, including chromosome 9 orphons, were excluded from the earlier analysis of some 590 of the donors because counts were too low. Because the 87-base-pair reads could not distinguish some IMGT-functional V segments, including TRBV6-2 and TRBV6-3, those segments were excluded. A later analysis reported that several top co-occurrence clusters appeared linked to parvovirus B19, influenza, CMV and Epstein-Barr virus. This cohort had only TCR beta chains sequenced, and the lack of alpha or paired-chain data limited which features could be detected. In a later analysis, HLA-associated TCR beta chains showed more clonal expansion and lower generation probabilities than non-associated chains that were equally common. The study gave a list of around 170 TCR beta chains associated with cytomegalovirus. In vitro tests confirmed that a few of the cytomegalovirus-associated TCR beta chains recognize cytomegalovirus antigens. A later genetic analysis associated a missense DCLRE1C variant with V-gene and J-gene trimming of TCR beta chains, and an independent cohort replicated the association. The sequencing pipeline was judged likely to have produced a cluster of highly shared sequence variants as a technical artifact. Presence/absence analyses assumed roughly uniform sequencing depth across donors, an assumption that may not hold. While some public TCRs were present in many individuals, most TCR sequences turned up only very rarely across donors. A further reported finding was that TCR beta sequences accurately predicted the HLA-A and HLA-B alleles for most subjects in the first cohort. Linkage disequilibrium might explain the correlated functional status among segregating V segments, but an unknown experimental factor could not be ruled out. An earlier analysis of 587 of the donors showed that most TCR beta V segments appeared in productive rearrangements either about 90% or about 30% of the time, which broadly matched IMGT annotations. The classifier was reported to diagnose cytomegalovirus status with high specificity and sensitivity in both the original and validation cohorts. Compared with the approximately 710-donor mean, donors in an Asian-associated ancestry cluster had fewer N-insertions in productive TCRs, according to a later genetic analysis. At a false discovery rate of 0.05, a later analysis linked 15,000 to 20,000 TCR beta sequences to specific HLA alleles. Because HLA typing was unavailable for some donors at each locus, only the typed subset was used in association tests. In a later analysis, TCR association rates were found to vary across HLA loci, with the most associated TCRs seen for DRB1 alleles and the fewest for HLA-C alleles. According to the authors, the approach could potentially be generalized to other disease states and immunological phenotypes. When HLA alleles, especially DR and DQ, strongly co-occurred, attributing TCR associations to individual alleles was difficult.

Only a few counts were recorded for this clone. Its antigen specificity is not known. Base qualities are not recorded, but no much larger clone differs from it by a single base. The cohort consisted of 650 to 850 healthy bone marrow donors. All cohort members were sampled while nominally healthy, although unrecorded immune exposures were likely present. The donor was CMV seropositive and was included in the group of 250 to 350 seropositive cohort members. A peripheral blood sample was provided by each donor, and peripheral blood mononuclear cells were used for TCR beta sequencing. Genomic DNA extraction from the blood cell samples was performed with the Qiagen DNeasy Blood Extraction Kit. The CDR3 holds 14 amino acids from the cysteine to the phenylalanine. The sequence is cut down to CDR3 DNA, 42 bases in frame from base 1. CDR1 and CDR2 are read off the germline V gene as SGHRS and YFSETQ. Trimming at the junction amounts to 6 bases on V and 0 bases on J, and the germline ends lie 11 bases apart.

Library construction relied on the immunoSEQ multiplex PCR assay. A mixture of 60 forward primers for TCR Vbeta segments and 13 reverse primers for TCR Jbeta segments was used in the multiplex PCR. The CDR3 region of rearranged TCR beta genes was amplified from genomic DNA by a multiplex PCR assay. The amplified TCR beta libraries were sequenced on the Illumina HiSeq System as 87-base-pair reads. As for the authors' bioinformatics: A later analysis counted tens of millions of unique TCR beta chains across the 650 to 700 repertoires, and 10 million to 11 million of these chains were shared by at least two donors. A nearest-neighbor algorithm error-corrected the raw reads and collapsed the reads into unique sequences, merging closely related sequences to remove PCR and sequencing errors. To assign V, D and J gene segments, CDR3 sequences were aligned to IMGT reference sequences. For a sequence to be retained, at least a six-nucleotide match to both a V gene segment and a J gene segment was required. Rearrangements were classified as productive when the CDR3 lacked stop codons and remained in frame with V and J, and all other rearrangements were classified as non-productive. Following IMGT convention, CDR3 was defined as the stretch from the second conserved V-encoded cysteine to the conserved J-encoded phenylalanine. The earlier analysis of a few hundred of the donors excluded sequences that lacked an unambiguous match to a single V gene segment. An earlier analysis of about 590 of the donors classified V segments as functional when productive rearrangements were above 56.7% and as segregating when the standard deviation between donors was above 5%. A statistical classification framework was built for diagnosing cytomegalovirus status from the catalog of TCR beta chain sequences. In a later analysis, TCR nucleotide sequences were compared against IMGT/GENE-DB human TR gene sequences so that V and J genes could be assigned. In a later analysis, CDR3 sequences and most-parsimonious VDJ recombination scenarios were assigned using the TCRdist pipeline. In a later analysis, every TCR beta chain was defined by the combination of its CDR3 amino acid sequence and its V-gene family, and reads without a unique V-gene family were dropped. In a later analysis, around 650 highly shared, low-generation-probability nucleotide sequences were removed to address suspected cross-contamination and a sequencing artifact. For each public chain, a later analysis derived a clonal expansion index from normalized ranks of inferred template counts within each repertoire. In a later analysis, generation probabilities were computed using a VDJ recombination model fitted to out-of-frame rearrangements, and the results were checked against IGoR. A later analysis scored TCR-TCR, TCR-HLA and TCR-CMV co-occurrence with hypergeometric tests, applying a repertoire-size bias correction to TCR pairs. False discovery rates were estimated in a later analysis by permuting HLA or CMV assignments 20 times. In a later analysis, co-occurring TCRs were grouped with DBSCAN, and TCRdist sequence similarity was added when clustering was performed within HLA-allele-positive subsets. For co-occurrence clustering, repertoires with fewer than 30,000 or more than 120,000 public chains were excluded, along with roughly 5 repertoires with anomalous nucleotide sharing. TCRdb took this table from immuneACCESS and kept in-frame rearrangements with V and J called. Such tables lack part of the clones; where checked against another copy, unresolved V genes explain under half of the gap, and the rest is unexplained. The V and J calls and clone size were taken over from that table, and D and trimming were inferred from the DNA. The sample data list around 140,000 clones, and 75% to 80% of these were observed just once. In total, the top ten clones hold about 2.5% of the sample.

This receptor was identified in a woman younger than 30 in good health and CMV-seropositive. Sequencing was performed on PBMCs. The rearrangement joined TRBV5-1 to TRBJ2-3; confidence is insufficient to name the D gene. This receptor has the CDR3 CASTRYSSTDTQYF. The DNA sequence is TGCGCCAGCACCAGGTACTCTAGCACAGATACGCAGTATTTT.